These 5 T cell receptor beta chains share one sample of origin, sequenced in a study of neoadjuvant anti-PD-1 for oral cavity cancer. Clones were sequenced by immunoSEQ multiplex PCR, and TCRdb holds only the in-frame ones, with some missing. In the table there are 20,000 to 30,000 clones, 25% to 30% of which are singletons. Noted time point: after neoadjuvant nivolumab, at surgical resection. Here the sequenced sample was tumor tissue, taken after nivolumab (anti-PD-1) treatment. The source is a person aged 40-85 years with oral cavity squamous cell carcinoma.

The CDR3 coding sequence is TGTGCCAGCAGCCCAGCACCGGCGGGAGTTCGCGGGGAGCTGTTTTTT. This encodes CASSPAPAGVRGELFF. The chain uses TRBV7-9 and TRBJ2-2, with TRBD2 matching 7 bases. Germline V gives CDR1 SEHNR, CDR2 FQNEAQ (reference sequence). With V trimmed by 5 bases and J by 7 bases, 13 bases remained unmatched. The CDR3 sequence is 16 residues long. The variable domain in full, with the rest retrieved from reference TRBV7-9 and TRBJ2-2, is DTGVSQNPRHKITKRGQNVTFRCDPISEHNRLYWYRQTLGQGPEFLTYFQNEAQLEKSRLLSDRFSAERPKGSFSTLEIQRTEQGDSAMYLCASSPAPAGVRGELFFGEGSRLTVL.

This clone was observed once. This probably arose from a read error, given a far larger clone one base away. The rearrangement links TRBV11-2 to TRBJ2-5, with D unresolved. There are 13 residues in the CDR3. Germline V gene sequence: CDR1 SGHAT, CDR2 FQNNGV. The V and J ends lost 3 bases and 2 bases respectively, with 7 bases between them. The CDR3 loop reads CASSLGRQETQYF. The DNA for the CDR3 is TGTGCCAGCAGCTTGGGCCGACAAGAGACCCAGTACTTC.

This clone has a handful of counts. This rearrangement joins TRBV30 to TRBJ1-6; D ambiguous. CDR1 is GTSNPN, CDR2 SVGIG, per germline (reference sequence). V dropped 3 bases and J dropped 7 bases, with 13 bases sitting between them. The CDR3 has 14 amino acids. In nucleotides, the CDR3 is TGTGCCTGGAGGGGAGGCATTCAGAATTCACCCCTCCACTTT. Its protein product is CAWRGGIQNSPLHF.

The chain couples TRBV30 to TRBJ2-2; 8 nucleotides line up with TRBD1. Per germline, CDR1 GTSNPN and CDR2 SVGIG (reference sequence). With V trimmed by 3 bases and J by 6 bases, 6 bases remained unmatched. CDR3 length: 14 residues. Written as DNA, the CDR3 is TGTGCCTGGAGGGAGGACAGGGTGTCCGGGGAGCTGTTTTTT. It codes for CAWREDRVSGELFF.

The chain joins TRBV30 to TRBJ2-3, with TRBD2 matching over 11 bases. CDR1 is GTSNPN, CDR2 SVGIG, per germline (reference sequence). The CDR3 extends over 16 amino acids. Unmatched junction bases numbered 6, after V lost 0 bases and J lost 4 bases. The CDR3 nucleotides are TGTGCCTGGAGTGTAACTAGCGGGAGTGGGTCAGATACGCAGTATTTT. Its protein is CAWSVTSGSGSDTQYF.